This TCR beta chain is from a study of CD8 T cells in ankylosing spondylitis. This clonotype showed up many times. The antigen is undetermined. Study-wide findings and caveats: Enrichment of disease-linked clones was reportedly significant in matched ankylosing spondylitis synovial fluid. Certain motif variants had earlier been reported in reactive arthritis synovial fluid and blood. Blood from ankylosing spondylitis patients appeared to carry a characteristic eight-variant TCR beta motif. Disease-linked clones had a CD8+ phenotype and relatively low frequency in peripheral blood.

The CDR3 loop spans 14 amino acids. Germline CDR1 and CDR2: SGHRS and YFSETQ. V lost 3 bases and J 0 bases, leaving 10 bases between the germline ends. TCRdb fed the 5' RACE reads into MiXCR, producing one record per CDR3 protein. The sample includes 340,000 or so distinct CDR3 sequences, 14% to 15% seen only once; the top ten take 0.85% to 1.4%. The sequence came from a male donor with ankylosing spondylitis or in good health (not recorded which). Sequences were obtained from blood, either unsorted or a sorted T cell fraction (not recorded which). The chain recombines TRBV5-1 with TRBJ2-7; no reliable D call. CDR3 in amino acids: CASSSQSSSYEQYF. The CDR3 DNA sequence: TGCGCCAGCAGCTCGCAGTCCAGCTCCTACGAGCAGTACTTC.